Presented here are 14 T cell receptor beta chains from one specimen sequenced in a study of CD8+ T cells in alopecia areata. Reverse transcription of extracted RNA yielded cDNA, which provided the sequencing template. Repertoires were generated with immunoSEQ multiplex PCR, while TCRdb's copy carries only in-frame clones and drops some. Of hundreds of thousands of clones in the sample, around 62% were seen once. The sample in question was CD4+ T cells sorted from blood, obtained at week 0. The origin of the receptors is a human donor with alopecia areata.

The chain employs TRBV6-5 and TRBJ2-1; D is unresolved. CDR3 length equals 13 residues. Trimming took off 2 bases at V and 10 bases at J, with 12 bases between the two ends. CDR1 and CDR2 from the germline V gene are MNHEY and SVGAGI. The CDR3, as DNA: TGTGCCAGCAGTTACGTCATGGTTGGGGAGCAGTTCTTC. This sequence encodes CASSYVMVGEQFF.

This chain connects TRBV7-3 to TRBJ2-3; tentatively, D is TRBD1 (5 bases). Trimming removed 2 bases from V and 0 bases from J, with 9 bases in between. The germline V gene has CDR1 SGHTA and CDR2 FQGTGA. This CDR3 comprises 15 residues. The CDR3 DNA sequence: TGTGCCAGCAGCTTAGACAGAACTAGCACAGATACGCAGTATTTT. It encodes CASSLDRTSTDTQYF. Using reference TRBV7-3 and TRBJ2-3 for the parts outside the CDR3, the full variable domain is GAGVSQTPSNKVTEKGKYVELRCDPISGHTALYWYRQSLGQGPEFLIYFQGTGAADDSGLPNDRFFAVRPEGSVSTLKIQRTERGDSAVYLCASSLDRTSTDTQYFGPGTRLTVL.

The genes are TRBV29-1 and TRBJ2-3; perhaps TRBD2 as D (5 bases). The CDR3 length is 11 residues. V shed 6 bases and J shed 6 bases, with 10 bases lying between them. Germline CDR1 SQVTM, CDR2 ANQGSEA. CDR3 nucleotides: TGCAGCGTGCCCCCGGGGGATACGCAGTATTTT. Its translation: CSVPPGDTQYF.

DNA of the CDR3: TGTGCCAGCAGCCTCGGTAGAGGGAACACTGAAGCTTTCTTT. This translates into CASSLGRGNTEAFF. The chain links TRBV6-5 to TRBJ1-1; D remains unclear. The V end lost 6 bases, the J end lost 1 base, and 12 bases lay between the germline ends. CDR1 and CDR2 (germline): MNHEY, SVGAGI. The CDR3 is made up of 14 amino acids.

The chain has TRBV5-1 and TRBJ1-4; 9 bases map to TRBD1. J was trimmed by 11 bases and V by 0 bases; bases with no gene match: 5. Germline CDR1 is SGHRS and CDR2 is YFSETQ. This CDR3 is 14 amino acids long. The CDR3 is CASSLDRGREKLFF. The CDR3 DNA reads TGCGCCAGCAGCTTGGACAGGGGGCGAGAGAAACTGTTTTTT.

This clone was counted once. The CDR3 here is CASSISGGRNGYTF. The CDR3 bases are TGTGCCAGCTCAATTTCGGGAGGGAGGAATGGCTACACCTTC. The chain carries TRBV18 and TRBJ1-2; unclear D gene. Germline-derived CDR1 and CDR2 are KGHSH and LQKENI. V lost 5 bases to trimming and J lost 6 bases, with 16 bases between them. The CDR3 totals 14 residues.

The V and J genes are TRBV18 and TRBJ1-5; D is undetermined. The V gene's germline CDR1 is KGHSH and CDR2 LQKENI. Trimming pared 1 base from V and 0 bases from J, leaving 7 bases between. The CDR3 has 15 residues. CDR3 DNA: TGTGCCAGCTCACCACGGCAGCCTAGCAATCAGCCCCAGCATTTT. Protein: CASSPRQPSNQPQHF. The full variable domain, its missing parts supplied by reference TRBV18 and TRBJ1-5, is NAGVMQNPRHLVRRRGQEARLRCSPMKGHSHVYWYRQLPEEGLKFMVYLQKENIIDESGMPKERFSAEFPKEGPSILRIQQVVRGDSAAYFCASSPRQPSNQPQHFGDGTRLSIL.

The chain has TRBV30 and TRBJ2-1; a weak D match, TRBD2 (6 bases). Germline CDR1 reads GTSNPN; CDR2 reads SVGIG (reference sequence). The CDR3 has 13 residues. Here the CDR3 DNA reads TGTGCTTGCTTGCGGTATCAGGAGGGTGAGCAGTTCTTC. As protein: CACLRYQEGEQFF.

In its sample, this clone was seen a few times. The CDR3: CASSQRTSGTATDTQYF. The CDR3 DNA reads TGCGCCAGCAGCCAAAGGACTAGCGGGACTGCGACAGATACGCAGTATTTT. The rearrangement links TRBV5-1 to TRBJ2-3; 12 bases agree with TRBD2. CDR1 SGHRS and CDR2 YFSETQ come from the germline V gene. V was clipped by 4 bases and J by 3 bases; unmatched bases: 9. The CDR3 is made up of 17 amino acids. Drawing the rest from reference TRBV5-1 and TRBJ2-3, the complete variable domain is KAGVTQTPRYLIKTRGQQVTLSCSPISGHRSVSWYQQTPGQGLQFLFEYFSETQRNKGNFPGRFSGRQFSNSRSEMNVSTLELGDSALYLCASSQRTSGTATDTQYFGPGTRLTVL.

This clone occurred a few times. Written as DNA, the CDR3 is TGCAGCGTTGACAGGGGTCCGGGCGAGCAGTACTTC. It codes for CSVDRGPGEQYF. The V and J genes are TRBV29-1 and TRBJ2-7; a weak D match, TRBD1 (6 bases). The germline gives CDR1 SQVTM, CDR2 ANQGSEA. The V gene lost 3 bases and the J gene lost 6 bases, with 12 bases spanning the gap. The CDR3 is made up of 12 amino acids.

The chain uses TRBV30 and TRBJ2-7; 8 nucleotides align to TRBD2. The CDR3 length is 13 residues. The V gene end was trimmed by 2 bases and the J gene end by 7 bases; junction bases not matched to a gene: 7. The germline CDR1 and CDR2 sequences are GTSNPN and SVGIG (reference sequence). The CDR3 coding sequence is TGTGCCTGGAGTCCGGGACTAGAGGAAGAGCAGTACTTC. Amino acids: CAWSPGLEEEQYF.

The gene calls are TRBV18 and TRBJ2-7, with D possibly being TRBD1 (6 bases). V was clipped by 1 base and J by 6 bases, with 16 bases between them. Germline lookup yields CDR1 KGHSH and CDR2 LQKENI. The CDR3 runs to 15 residues. The CDR3 reads CASSPQGQGSTEQYF. In nucleotides, the CDR3 is TGTGCCAGCTCACCACAGGGACAAGGCTCAACCGAGCAGTACTTC. Based on the CDR3 plus reference TRBV18 and TRBJ2-7, the full variable domain is NAGVMQNPRHLVRRRGQEARLRCSPMKGHSHVYWYRQLPEEGLKFMVYLQKENIIDESGMPKERFSAEFPKEGPSILRIQQVVRGDSAAYFCASSPQGQGSTEQYFGPGTRLTVT.

The chain combines TRBV9 with TRBJ2-1; 11 bases match TRBD1. This CDR3 has 16 residues. The V and J ends lost 6 bases and 6 bases, in that order; junction bases with no gene match: 11. Per germline, CDR1 SGDLS and CDR2 YYNGEE. This chain's CDR3 is CASTLSGTGGSNEQFF. The CDR3 bases are TGTGCCAGCACCCTGTCTGGGACAGGGGGTTCCAATGAGCAGTTCTTC.

V is TRBV6-5 and J is TRBJ1-3; unclear D gene. Trimming removed 4 bases from V and 0 bases from J, with 7 bases in between. CDR3 length: 14 amino acids. The germline V gene has CDR1 MNHEY and CDR2 SVGAGI. CDR3 nucleotides: TGTGCCAGCAGTTTGATGAGCTCTGGAAACACCATATATTTT. It is translated as CASSLMSSGNTIYF.